This T cell receptor (beta chain) was captured in a study of T cell clonality in common variable immunodeficiency. Study outcomes and limitations: Common variable immunodeficiency TCR beta sequences reportedly had fewer deletions and N-nucleotide insertions. Authors noted CVID clonality's cause needs subpopulation repertoire sequencing.

The CDR3 spans 15 residues. The trim removed 4 bases at V and 4 bases at J, leaving 4 bases unmatched. CDR1 and CDR2 (germline): SGHTA, FQGTGA. Blood samples were heparinized, about 5 to 9 ml per donor. Some clones are missing from TCRdb's copy, which holds only in-frame ones; the method was immunoSEQ multiplex PCR. Sampling found around 13,000 clones, none seen once. This clone was seen only a few times. Its antigen is as yet unknown. Read data end 3 residues before the CDR3 end; the end is taken from the germline J gene. The specimen was peripheral blood mononuclear cells. This TCR was sampled from a human donor with common variable immunodeficiency. The chain uses TRBV7-3 and TRBJ2-1; TRBD2 matches at 10 bases. CDR3 bases read: TGTGCCAGCAGCTCACTAGCGGGACCTTACAATGAG. Its translation: CASSSLAGPYNE. The whole CDR3 protein is CASSSLAGPYNEQFF.